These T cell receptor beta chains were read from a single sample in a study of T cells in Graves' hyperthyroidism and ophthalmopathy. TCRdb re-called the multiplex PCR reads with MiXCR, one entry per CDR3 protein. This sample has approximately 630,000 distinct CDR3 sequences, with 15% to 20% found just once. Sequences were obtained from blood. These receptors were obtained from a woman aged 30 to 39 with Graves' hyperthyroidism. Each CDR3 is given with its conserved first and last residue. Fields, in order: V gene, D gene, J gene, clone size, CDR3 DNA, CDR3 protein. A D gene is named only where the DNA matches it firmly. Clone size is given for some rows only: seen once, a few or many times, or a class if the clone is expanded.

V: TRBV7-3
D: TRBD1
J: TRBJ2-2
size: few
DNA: TGTGCCAGCAGCACCTCGACAGGGGGAAGCACCGGGGAGCTGTTTTTT
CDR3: CASSTSTGGSTGELFF

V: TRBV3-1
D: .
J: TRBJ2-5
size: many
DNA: TGTGCCAGCAGCCAAGATCTAGCAAGAACCCAAGAGACCCAGTACTTC
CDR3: CASSQDLARTQETQYF

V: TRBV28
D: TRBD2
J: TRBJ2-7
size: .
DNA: TGTGCCAGCAGTTTGATGACTAGCGGGAGGGCCACACACGGGCAGTACTTC
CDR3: CASSLMTSGRATHGQYF

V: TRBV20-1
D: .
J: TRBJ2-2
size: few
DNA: TGCAGTGCTAGAGATGAACGAATGGGGTTTTGGGGCACCGGGGAGCTGTTTTTT
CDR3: CSARDERMGFWGTGELFF

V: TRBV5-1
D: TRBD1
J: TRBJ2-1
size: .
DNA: TGCGCCAGCAGTTGGCTGGGGGACAGGGGAATCGGAGGCTCCTACAATGAGCAGTTCTTC
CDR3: CASSWLGDRGIGGSYNEQFF

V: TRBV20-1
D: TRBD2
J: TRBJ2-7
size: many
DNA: TGCAGTGCTAGGGGGACTAGCGGGTCCTACGAGCAGTACTTC
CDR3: CSARGTSGSYEQYF

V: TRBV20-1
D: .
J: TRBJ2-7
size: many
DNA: TGCAGTGCTAGAGAATCCGGATTCTACGAGCAGTACTTC
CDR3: CSARESGFYEQYF

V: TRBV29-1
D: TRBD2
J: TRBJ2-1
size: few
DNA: TGCAGCGTTGAAGATCTTTATCGGGAGGCTACTTACAATGAGCAGTTCTTC
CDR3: CSVEDLYREATYNEQFF

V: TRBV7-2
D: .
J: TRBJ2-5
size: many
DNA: TGTGCCAGCAGCTTAGGACAAGGAGGGGGAGAGACCCAGTACTTC
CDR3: CASSLGQGGGETQYF

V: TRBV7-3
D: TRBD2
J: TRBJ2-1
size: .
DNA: TGTGCCAGCAGCCCCGTTTCCTTTGCTCTAGCGGGAGAGCAGTTCTTC
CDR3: CASSPVSFALAGEQFF